The next 13 T cell receptor beta chains were all read from a single sample in a study of control samples from healthy donors and cancer patients. Here immunoSEQ multiplex PCR was the method, and the copy in TCRdb shows in-frame clones only, minus some. The top ten clones hold 8.5% of a sample with around 150,000 clones, 94% of them seen once. The sample taken for sequencing was blood. These receptors were obtained from a woman aged 40-49 years in good health.

The J gene is TRBJ2-7, the V gene TRBV25-1; 8 bases match TRBD1. Trimming cost V 4 bases and J 3 bases; bases outside gene matches: 5. The germline V gene encodes CDR1 MGHDK and CDR2 SYGVNS. The CDR3 extends over 14 amino acids. The DNA for the CDR3 is TGTGCCAGCAGTGTTCGGACAGGGCGCTACGAGCAGTACTTC. Its protein is CASSVRTGRYEQYF.

J is TRBJ2-1 and V is TRBV4-3, with TRBD2 as a possible D gene (6 bases). Germline CDR1 reads LGHNA; CDR2 reads YSLEER. With 0 bases removed from V and 4 bases from J, the gap between germline ends came to 13 bases. This CDR3 comprises 16 residues. The CDR3 coding sequence is TGCGCCAGCAGCCAAGATCGGGGGAATCTTTACAATGAGCAGTTCTTC. This encodes CASSQDRGNLYNEQFF.

The rearrangement joins TRBV27 to TRBJ2-5; D is uncertain. The CDR3 is 13 residues long. Trimming pared 3 bases from V and 4 bases from J, leaving 9 bases between. The V gene's germline CDR1 is MNHEY and CDR2 SMNVEV (reference sequence). The CDR3 region has the DNA TGTGCCAGCAGTTTGTCATATCGAGAGACCCAGTACTTC. It is translated as CASSLSYRETQYF.

V gene TRBV10-3 combines with J gene TRBJ1-1, with 12 bases that match TRBD1. J gave up 5 bases and V 6 bases, and 10 bases lay outside the gene matches. CDR3 length: 16 residues. Germline CDR1 ENHRY, CDR2 SYGVKD. The CDR3 region is CAIRTGTGGLRTEAFF. DNA for the CDR3: TGTGCCATCAGGACCGGGACAGGGGGCCTGAGGACTGAAGCTTTCTTT.

The chain employs TRBV3-1 (or the pseudogene TRBV3-2) and TRBJ1-1; unclear D gene. V lost 6 bases to trimming and J lost 0 bases, with 14 bases between them. CDR1 and CDR2 (germline): LGHDT, YNNKEL (reference sequence). This CDR3 spans 15 amino acids. The CDR3 loop is CASRREGSMNTEAFF. DNA of the CDR3: TGTGCCAGCAGGCGCGAGGGCAGCATGAACACTGAAGCTTTCTTT.

V gene TRBV13 combines with J gene TRBJ1-1, with D possibly being TRBD1 (5 bases). The germline gives CDR1 PRHDT, CDR2 FYEKMQ (reference sequence). Trimming pared 5 bases from V and 0 bases from J, leaving 13 bases between. This CDR3 is built from 15 residues. The DNA of the CDR3 is TGTGCCAGCAGCGCCTCCGGGACGTTGAACACTGAAGCTTTCTTT. Its translation: CASSASGTLNTEAFF.

J is TRBJ2-5 and V is TRBV9; D ambiguous. The CDR3 is made up of 14 amino acids. V lost 0 bases, J lost 3 bases, and 9 bases lay in between. Germline V gene data show CDR1 as SGDLS and CDR2 as YYNGEE. The CDR3 protein is CASSVAETKETQYF. DNA for the CDR3: TGTGCCAGCAGCGTAGCCGAGACGAAAGAGACCCAGTACTTC. The full variable domain, completed using reference TRBV9 and TRBJ2-5, is DSGVTQTPKHLITATGQRVTLRCSPRSGDLSVYWYQQSLDQGLQFLIQYYNGEERAKGNILERFSAQQFPDLHSELNLSSLELGDSALYFCASSVAETKETQYFGPGTRLLVL.

The rearrangement uses TRBV11-3 and TRBJ1-1; D is unresolved. V dropped 4 bases and J dropped 6 bases, with 12 bases sitting between them. This CDR3 has 13 residues. CDR1 SGHNT and CDR2 YENEEA come from the germline V gene. CDR3 coding DNA: TGTGCCAGCAGCTCGATCGCCTCATCTGAAGCTTTCTTT. This codes for CASSSIASSEAFF.

The chain couples TRBV14 to TRBJ1-4; D may be TRBD1 (6 bases). Trimming left V 4 bases short and J 6 bases short, with 12 bases between. This CDR3 spans 14 amino acids. Germline V gene sequence: CDR1 SGHDN, CDR2 FVKESK. The CDR3 nucleotides read TGTGCCAGCAGCCCTCCCGGGACACATGAAAAACTGTTTTTT. It specifies CASSPPGTHEKLFF.

In this sample, this clone turned up once. The chain links TRBV7-6 to TRBJ2-7; 7 bases line up with TRBD2. V lost 5 bases and J lost 0; bases outside the gene matches: 13. The germline V gene encodes CDR1 SGHVS and CDR2 FNYEAQ. CDR3 size: 17 residues. CDR3 nucleotides: TGTGCCAGCAGCCCCCGCCCCGGGACTATCAACTCCTACGAGCAGTACTTC. It is translated as CASSPRPGTINSYEQYF. The complete variable domain, with remaining parts taken from reference TRBV7-6 and TRBJ2-7, reads GAGVSQSPRYKVTKRGQDVALRCDPISGHVSLYWYRQALGQGPEFLTYFNYEAQQDKSGLPNDRFSAERPEGSISTLTIQRTEQRDSAMYRCASSPRPGTINSYEQYFGPGTRLTVT.

This chain connects TRBV4-3 to TRBJ1-1, with 8 bases identical to TRBD1. Looked up from germline, CDR1 is LGHNA and CDR2 is YSLEER. The CDR3 length is 15 residues. V lost 3 bases and J lost 5; bases outside the gene matches: 8. The CDR3 DNA reads TGCGCCAGCAGCCAGGGACGACAGGGGTGGACTGAAGCTTTCTTT. This translates into CASSQGRQGWTEAFF.

The chain combines TRBV29-1 with TRBJ2-3; 8 bases are a match to TRBD2. The CDR3 runs to 14 residues. Per the germline V gene, CDR1 is SQVTM and CDR2 is ANQGSEA. Trimming cost V 5 bases and J 5 bases; bases outside gene matches: 9. This CDR3 reads CSVRAGEVGDTQYF. The DNA for the CDR3 is TGCAGCGTTAGAGCGGGGGAGGTGGGAGATACGCAGTATTTT.

The gene calls are TRBV7-9 and TRBJ1-2, with unresolved D. Germline V gene sequence: CDR1 SEHNR, CDR2 FQNEAQ (reference sequence). The CDR3 contains 18 residues. The V gene lost 3 bases and the J gene lost 2 bases, with 22 bases spanning the gap. The DNA of the CDR3 is TGTGCCAGCAGCTTTTTTCTATTGAATCGTGGTTTGAACTATGGCTACACCTTC. Its translation: CASSFFLLNRGLNYGYTF.